This T cell receptor beta chain was observed in a study of T cell repertoires in cytomegalovirus infection. Findings and limits, study-wide: Clonotypes of TCR beta that were HLA-C-restricted and CMV-specific dominated the ex vivo response.

On this clonotype itself: Its cognate antigen is unknown.

Via MiXCR, TCRdb re-called the reads, giving one row per CDR3 protein. The sample lists a few hundred thousand distinct CDR3 sequences, around two fifths occurring once. Trimming cost V 5 bases and J 3 bases; bases outside gene matches: 7. The CDR3 has 17 residues. The germline gives CDR1 MGHDK, CDR2 SYGVNS. The source was cultured PBMCs, collected from culture after CMV antigen stimulation. The chain employs TRBV25-1 and TRBJ2-3; 14 positions agree with TRBD2. The receptor comes from a human donor in good health (CMV status not recorded). Some clones in this sample may be carry-over from other donors' samples. The CDR3 DNA follows: TGTGCCAGCAGTCCGCCGGGACTAGCGGGGGTAACAGATACGCAGTATTTT. Its protein is CASSPPGLAGVTDTQYF.